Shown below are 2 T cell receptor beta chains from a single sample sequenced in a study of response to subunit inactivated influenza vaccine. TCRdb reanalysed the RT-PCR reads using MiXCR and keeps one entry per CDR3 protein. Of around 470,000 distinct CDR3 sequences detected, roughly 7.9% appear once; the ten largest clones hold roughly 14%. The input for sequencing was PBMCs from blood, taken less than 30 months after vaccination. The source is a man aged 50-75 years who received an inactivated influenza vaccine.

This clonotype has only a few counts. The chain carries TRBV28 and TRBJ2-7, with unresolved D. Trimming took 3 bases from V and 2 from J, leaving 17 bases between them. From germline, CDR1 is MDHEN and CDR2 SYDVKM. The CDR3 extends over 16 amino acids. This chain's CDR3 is CASSFDWAVLTYEQYF. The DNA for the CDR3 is TGTGCCAGCAGTTTTGATTGGGCAGTCTTAACCTACGAGCAGTACTTC.

The CDR3 spells CASGFPLSNEQFF. The CDR3 DNA is TGTGCTAGTGGTTTCCCCCTTAGCAATGAGCAGTTCTTC. The chain couples TRBV12-5 to TRBJ2-1, with unresolved D. This CDR3 contains 13 residues. Germline loops: CDR1 LGHNT, CDR2 FRNRAP. V was clipped by 3 bases and J by 6 bases, with 9 bases between them.